This T cell receptor beta chain was documented in a study of T cell responses to AZD1222 COVID-19 vaccine. Findings of the study overall: None of the repertoires were sampled until the peak T cell response had passed. Regions left unmutated in variants are reportedly the target of nearly half of spike-specific TCRs. There were mostly white British donors and more females than males, and clonal diversity was possibly underestimated. Baseline serology detected seropositivity in only a handful of AZD1222 recipients.

Generated by immunoSEQ multiplex PCR, the TCRdb table keeps only in-frame clones and is missing some. The sample shows about 95,000 clones, about 89% of them seen only once. The CDR3 is made up of 12 amino acids. CDR1 and CDR2 (germline): GTSNPN, SVGIG (reference sequence). V was trimmed by 1 base and J by 11 bases, leaving 11 bases between them. In its sample, this clone was seen a few times. Its specificity is not known. The source is an adult in good health. Sequences were derived from peripheral blood, sampled on day 0 of AZD1222 vaccination. This rearrangement joins TRBV30 to TRBJ1-4; tentative D call: TRBD1 (5 bases). The CDR3 region has the DNA TGTGCCTGGAGTGGCACGGGGGAGAAACTGTTTTTT. Translation: CAWSGTGEKLFF.